One and the same sample provided the 10 T cell receptor beta chains below, sequenced in a study of shared clonotypes between healthy human individuals. Profiling relied on immunoSEQ multiplex PCR, and the TCRdb table lists in-frame clones only, not all of them. The sample has roughly 2.5 million clones, just over 90% seen once. Sequencing was carried out using naive CD4+ T cells sorted from blood. Indicated subset: CD45RA+ positively selected. These receptors all come from a man between 18 and 35 years old in good health.

The genes are TRBV5-1 and TRBJ2-5; no definite D call. In germline, CDR1 is SGHRS, CDR2 YFSETQ. The CDR3 runs 12 residues. Trimming pared 4 bases from V and 4 bases from J, leaving 8 bases between. CDR3 coding DNA: TGCGCCAGCAGCGAAACCTTAGAGACCCAGTACTTC. Protein: CASSETLETQYF.

This clone was counted a few times. The V call is TRBV7-9, the J call TRBJ1-1; D is undetermined. The ends were cut back, 5 bases at V and 6 bases at J, with 13 bases in the middle. Germline V gives CDR1 SEHNR, CDR2 FQNEAQ (reference sequence). This CDR3 is built from 13 residues. The CDR3 region is CASSEAGTPEAFF. Here the CDR3 DNA reads TGTGCCAGCAGCGAGGCAGGAACGCCTGAAGCTTTCTTT.

The chain carries TRBV18 and TRBJ2-7; D remains ambiguous. The CDR3 covers 13 residues. CDR1 is KGHSH and CDR2 is LQKENI in the germline V gene. V was shortened by 0 bases and J by 6 bases, with 9 bases between the two germline ends. The CDR3 region has the DNA TGTGCCAGCTCACCACCCTTCTCTGTCGAGCAGTACTTC. Protein: CASSPPFSVEQYF.

The chain's CDR3 is CASSPVVATSYEQYF. Here the CDR3 DNA reads TGTGCCAGCTCACCTGTCGTCGCTACCTCCTACGAGCAGTACTTC. This sequence joins TRBV18 and TRBJ2-7; D is uncertain. There are 15 residues in the CDR3. Germline CDR1 reads KGHSH; CDR2 reads LQKENI. The V end was cut by 3 bases, the J end by 0 bases, with 12 bases between. The variable domain in full, completed from reference TRBV18 and TRBJ2-7, reads NAGVMQNPRHLVRRRGQEARLRCSPMKGHSHVYWYRQLPEEGLKFMVYLQKENIIDESGMPKERFSAEFPKEGPSILRIQQVVRGDSAAYFCASSPVVATSYEQYFGPGTRLTVT.

The rearrangement links TRBV6-5 to TRBJ2-1; 10 bases agree with TRBD2. The CDR3 sequence is 15 residues long. CDR1 and CDR2 from the germline V gene are MNHEY and SVGAGI. V lost 6 bases to trimming and J lost 5 bases; unmatched junction nucleotides: 7. The CDR3 region has the DNA TGTGCCAGCAGGTACCTAGCGGGGGCGGACAATGAGCAGTTCTTC. It is translated as CASRYLAGADNEQFF.

As to this clone: The same CDR3 arises from other DNA sequences in this sample as well. The chain is built from TRBV20-1 and TRBJ2-5, with 8 nucleotides matching TRBD2. V lost 5 bases, J lost 5 bases, and 1 base stayed unmatched. The CDR3 is 11 residues long. CDR1 and CDR2 (germline): DFQATT, SNEGSKA (reference sequence). The CDR3 nucleotides read TGCAGTGCTCGGGAGGGGGAGACCCAGTACTTC. Translation: CSAREGETQYF.

About this clone: Other DNA sequences in the same sample also yield this CDR3. The chain joins TRBV18 to TRBJ2-3; D gene ambiguous. The germline V gene has CDR1 KGHSH and CDR2 LQKENI. This CDR3 spans 12 amino acids. Trimming left V 3 bases short and J 4 bases short, with 5 bases between. CDR3 nucleotides: TGTGCCAGCTCACCCACGGCAGATACGCAGTATTTT. This translates into CASSPTADTQYF.

The chain has TRBV6-5 and TRBJ2-1; 8 bases map to TRBD2. V dropped 10 bases and J dropped 9; count of bases not matched to a gene: 8. This CDR3 is built from 12 residues. Germline V CDR1 and CDR2: MNHEY, SVGAGI. The DNA of the CDR3 is TGTGCCACTAACGGGGGGGGCGGTGAGCAGTTCTTC. It yields the protein CATNGGGGEQFF.

This clone was seen a handful of times. This sample includes further DNA sequences coding for the same CDR3. This chain links TRBV5-6 with TRBJ1-3; maybe TRBD1 (5 bases). CDR3 length: 14 residues. V gave up 1 base and J gave up 0 bases, with 5 bases separating them. Germline loops: CDR1 SGHDT, CDR2 YYEEEE. CDR3 DNA sequence: TGTGCCAGCAGCTTGACAGGCTCTGGAAACACCATATATTTT. This codes for CASSLTGSGNTIYF.

The chain joins TRBV25-1 to TRBJ2-1; the D call may be TRBD1 or TRBD2 (6 bases each). The CDR3 spans 15 residues. Per the germline V gene, CDR1 is MGHDK and CDR2 is SYGVNS. V lost 6 bases and J lost 2, with 14 bases in between. In DNA form, the CDR3 reads TGTGCCAGCAGGCCAGTGGGGGGCACCTACAATGAGCAGTTCTTC. It codes for CASRPVGGTYNEQFF.